This record looks at one TCR beta chain sequence and its context. This CDR3 has 14 residues. V gave up 6 bases and J gave up 1 base, with 12 bases separating them. The germline gives CDR1 MNHEY, CDR2 SMNVEV (reference sequence). This sample is part of a study of cytomegalovirus exposure and HLA in healthy donors. PCR primers comprised 60 Vbeta and 13 Jbeta primers. Produced via immunoSEQ multiplex PCR; TCRdb's table is partial and in-frame only. The sample has 89,000 or so clones, just under 85% seen once. This chain connects TRBV27 to TRBJ1-1; no clear D. This clonotype was sampled from a young woman in good health and CMV-seropositive. The sequenced sample consisted of PBMCs. Here the CDR3 reads CASRPRAPNTEAFF. In DNA, the CDR3 is TGTGCCAGCAGACCGAGGGCCCCGAACACTGAAGCTTTCTTT.